Below, one T cell receptor beta chain is given with its context. Data came from immunoSEQ multiplex PCR; TCRdb stores just in-frame clones and leaves some out. The sample shows about 40,000 clones, 89% of them seen only once. The data belong to a study of T cell changes during pregnancy in multiple sclerosis. Germline V gives CDR1 MNHEY, CDR2 SVGAGI. The CDR3 spans 13 residues. V trimming: 6 bases; J trimming: 3 bases; junction bases outside the gene matches: 3. This clonotype was obtained from a female donor with multiple sclerosis, enrolled in a pregnancy study. Sequencing was performed on CD4+ T cells from peripheral blood mononuclear cells, taken after pregnancy. The V and J genes are TRBV6-5 and TRBJ2-5; 8 nucleotides agree with TRBD1. The CDR3 region is CASSPDREETQYF. CDR3 DNA: TGTGCCAGCAGCCCGGACAGGGAAGAGACCCAGTACTTC.